This paragraph covers one TCR beta chain sequence. The sample originates from a study of blood T cell repertoires in COVID-19. Study as a whole: The origin of the acute and convalescent COVID-19 samples was the United States, Italy and Spain. From T cells, B-cell-depleted T cells, or PBMCs came the material, which was cDNA or gDNA.

As originally analysed: The authors estimated nucleated cell counts from reference gene primer amplification. The assay was immunoSEQ multiplex PCR, and TCRdb's table has in-frame clones only and misses some. The V and J calls and the clone size are those of that table, but D and trimming were determined from the DNA. The sample contains about 42,000 clones, about 85% of which appear only once. Sequenced: peripheral blood. This receptor was identified in a man aged 45 to 65 with active COVID-19.

The CDR3 DNA sequence: TGTGCCAGTAGTATAGTTGGACAGGGAGATGGCTACACCTTC. This gives the protein CASSIVGQGDGYTF. The genes are TRBV19 and TRBJ1-2, with 8 positions matching TRBD1. Germline V lookup: CDR1 LNHDA, CDR2 SQIVND (reference sequence). Trimming took 1 base from V and 6 from J; bases not matched to a gene: 4. The CDR3 runs to 14 residues.